The text below deals with one T cell receptor (beta chain). Its recognized antigen is unknown. No base quality values were provided; no much bigger clone lies one nucleotide off. Healthy HIV-negative adults with no recently reported acute infections or vaccinations were included as donors. Only Caucasian adults living in Nashville, Tennessee, USA were represented among the donors. CD8 memory samples were composed of magnetically selected CD45RO+ cells combined with CCR7-negative CD45RA+ effector memory (TemRA) cells. After blood collection by leukapheresis, PBMCs were isolated using Ficoll-Histopaque density gradient centrifugation and then cryopreserved in the vapor phase of liquid nitrogen. Analytical flow cytometry was used to check the purity and quantity of each magnetically sorted T cell population. Genomic DNA was isolated from every sorted fraction and measured by UV absorbance on a Nanodrop 2000c.

Using the deep immunoSEQ assay, TCR CDR3 regions were amplified from genomic DNA by multiplex PCR. For each cell subset, the extracted genomic DNA was distributed evenly across all wells of several immunoSEQ 96-well plates, and each plate served as one replicate. For sorted subsets, around 200 ng genomic DNA, equal to about 30,000 T cell genomes, was loaded into each replicate PCR. The purified libraries were quantified using a Qubit 3.0 fluorometer, sized with a Bioanalyzer 2100, and then quantified again using the KAPA Library Quantification kit. Each immunoSEQ 96-well plate was sequenced on its own single-read 150-cycle Illumina NextSeq 550 flow cell. On the study's bioinformatics: The immunoSEQ output contained only junctional sequences without quality scores, so filtering could not match that applied to full-length reads. To assign V/J genes and CDR3, sequences were annotated against IMGT germline references using PyIR, a Python wrapper for IgBLAST v1.9. Any read was removed if the V/J assignment was weak (E-value above 1e-6), the CDR3 was missing, or the read contained stop codons, out-of-frame junctions, or ambiguous translated residues. V3J clonotypes were defined by identical inferred V gene, J gene, and CDR3 amino acid sequence. Percentage overlap between repertoires was calculated by dividing the number of shared unique clonotypes by the size of the smaller repertoire. Three approaches were used to assess repertoire richness: RTK rarefaction, the Chao1 estimator, and Recon v2.1 estimates of unobserved clonotypes. Generation probabilities for all TCRbeta clonotypes obtained by the gDNA method from a handful of donors were computed using OLGA. TCRdb mirrors the immuneACCESS table, restricted to in-frame sequences. Some clones are absent from its copies; in checked studies, under half trace to an unresolved V gene, and the reason for the others is unknown. V, J and clone size derive from that table, while D and trimming were established from the DNA sequence. In all, the sample holds over 95,000 clones, and approximately 70% of those were seen once. The ten largest clones capture roughly 24% of the sample.

Trimming at the junction amounts to 7 bases on V and 2 bases on J, and the germline ends lie 14 bases apart. The germline V gene provides CDR1 WSHSY and CDR2 SAAADI. The CDR3 measures 14 amino acids from cysteine to phenylalanine. Only the CDR3 portion is preserved as DNA: 42 bases, with reading frame beginning at the first base. The data derive from a study of shared clonotypes between healthy human individuals (dated by TCRdb to 2020 to 2021). About the study as a whole: The cohort comprised a couple of women and a few men aged 18 to 49 years. For each donor, CD4 naive and CD4 memory were each given three plates, CD8 naive was given two plates, and CD8 memory was given one plate. To increase sequencing depth and limit assay-specific biases, TCR repertoire library preparation and sequencing were carried out by different laboratories using diverse techniques. Per donor, leukapheresis produced somewhere between about 0.85 and 9.5 billion PBMCs. To estimate repertoire size and how much clonotype sharing occurs between individuals, the study deeply sequenced the blood TCR repertoires of about five healthy adults.

The investigation overall reported the following: Pairwise subsampling indicated that sequencing depth was expected to affect the degree of clonotype sharing among donors. Sharing across several donors was observed for approximately 5% of naive CD4, 3.5% of naive CD8, 2.3% of memory CD4, and about 0.4% of memory CD8 clonotypes. Sampling was restricted to blood, and TCR repertoires in tissue are likely to differ from TCR repertoires in blood. Larger estimated clonotype richness was generally found for naive subsets than for memory subsets. Incomplete sequencing was indicated by rarefaction of sorted-subset datasets, despite the large sequencing depth. Because the study included only a small number of donors, the genetic and exposure-history diversity represented was limited. Compared with non-shared clonotypes, the clonotypes found in all four sorted-subset donors had higher generation probabilities.

The chain is made from TRBV10-2 and TRBJ2-5; there is no confident call for the D gene. The sample was memory CD8+ T cells sorted from blood. The intended sense of this specimen's cell subset or site label: CD45RO+ cells pooled with CCR7-negative TemRA cells. This TCR derives from a woman aged 25 to 45 in good health. The CDR3 region: CASMVTALQETQYF. The bases read TGCGCCAGCATGGTTACGGCCCTACAAGAGACCCAGTACTTC.